The rows below give T cell receptor beta chains drawn from one sample of a study of response to subunit inactivated influenza vaccine. TCRdb fed the RT-PCR reads into MiXCR, producing one record per CDR3 protein. This table has around 540,000 distinct CDR3 sequences, approximately 10% appearing once. The material was PBMCs from blood, obtained on the day of vaccination. The receptor source for this set is a middle-aged man who received an inactivated influenza vaccine. CDR3s include the opening cysteine and the closing phenylalanine or tryptophan. A D gene is named only where the DNA matches it firmly. Size values are once, few and many counts, or a class for expanded clones, and some rows have none.

D	length	J	V	size	DNA	CDR3
NA	15	TRBJ1-5	TRBV7-3	few	TGTGCCAGCAGCCTAAATGGGGATAGCAATCAGCCCCAGCATTTT	CASSLNGDSNQPQHF
NA	15	TRBJ2-7	TRBV20-1	NA	TGCAGTGCTAGGGGCTGGGGGGTATATAGCTACGAGCAGTACTTC	CSARGWGVYSYEQYF
TRBD2	15	TRBJ2-5	TRBV5-1	NA	TGCGCCAGCAGCCCGGGGGGGTCCCTAAAAGAGACCCAGTACTTC	CASSPGGSLKETQYF
NA	12	TRBJ2-7	TRBV27	many	TGTGCCAGCAGATCCGGCCTTTACGAGCAGTACTTC	CASRSGLYEQYF
NA	12	TRBJ2-7	TRBV6-5	few	TGTGCCAGCAGTTACGGGACAAACGAGCAGTACTTC	CASSYGTNEQYF
NA	15	TRBJ1-6	TRBV12-3/TRBV12-4	few	TGTGCCAGCAGTTTGTCCGGGGCAGAGAATTCACCCCTCCACTTT	CASSLSGAENSPLHF
NA	14	TRBJ2-1	TRBV25-1	few	TGTGCCAGCCTCGCCGGGACTTGGGGCAATGAGCAGTTCTTC	CASLAGTWGNEQFF
TRBD1	17	TRBJ1-1	TRBV4-3	few	TGCGCCAGCAGCCAGGCCGGGACAGGGCTGTTACTGACTGAAGCTTTCTTT	CASSQAGTGLLLTEAFF
NA	15	TRBJ2-7	TRBV7-9	NA	TGTGCCAGCAGCTTATTCCGGGGCGCTTCCTACGAGCAGTACTTC	CASSLFRGASYEQYF
NA	14	TRBJ2-7	TRBV4-3	few	TGCGCCAGCAGCCAAGGGCAGGGCAACCACGAGCAGTACTTC	CASSQGQGNHEQYF
NA	16	TRBJ1-1	TRBV20-1	NA	TGCAGTGCTAGAGATCCCCGGCCAGGCACAAACACTGAAGCTTTCTTT	CSARDPRPGTNTEAFF
NA	13	TRBJ2-1	TRBV24-1	NA	TGTGCCACCACCACGAACAGTGGCAATGAGCAGTTCTTC	CATTTNSGNEQFF
NA	14	TRBJ1-2	TRBV11-2	many	TGTGCCAGCAGCGCGACCCGGGGGAACTATGGCTACACCTTC	CASSATRGNYGYTF
NA	14	TRBJ1-1	TRBV7-9	few	TGTGCCAGCAGCCGACAGCCCATGAACACTGAAGCTTTCTTT	CASSRQPMNTEAFF
NA	14	TRBJ2-7	TRBV11-2	NA	TGTGCCAGCAGCCGACCCCGACAGCCCTACGAGCAGTACTTC	CASSRPRQPYEQYF
TRBD2	14	TRBJ2-4	TRBV5-1	few	TGCGCCAGCAGCTCCGGGAGGGCCAAAAACATTCAGTATTTC	CASSSGRAKNIQYF
TRBD1	13	TRBJ2-5	TRBV7-9	NA	TGTGCCAGCAGCTTCCCGGGACAGGAGACCCAGTACTTC	CASSFPGQETQYF
TRBD2	17	TRBJ2-5	TRBV7-2	few	TGTGCCAGCAGCTTAGTGAGACTAGCGGGGGGGCAAGAGACCCAGTACTTC	CASSLVRLAGGQETQYF
TRBD2	13	TRBJ2-1	TRBV12-3/TRBV12-4	NA	TGTGCCAGCAGGGAAAGACTAGCGGGGGAAGAGTTCTTC	CASRERLAGEEFF
NA	14	TRBJ2-3	TRBV29-1	many	TGCAGCGTTGAAACGGGGGGCCGCACAGATACGCAGTATTTT	CSVETGGRTDTQYF
TRBD2	13	TRBJ2-1	TRBV7-8	few	TGTGCCAGCAGAGCGGGGGTTAACAATGAGCAGTTCTTC	CASRAGVNNEQFF
TRBD2	14	TRBJ2-7	TRBV20-1	few	TGCAGTGCTCCGACTAGCGGGGTCTCCTACGAGCAGTACTTC	CSAPTSGVSYEQYF
NA	14	TRBJ2-2	TRBV6-2/TRBV6-3	few	TGTGCCAGCAGTTACGCGGGGTACACCGGGGAGCTGTTTTTT	CASSYAGYTGELFF
TRBD2	13	TRBJ2-5	TRBV2	NA	TGTGCCAGCACGGGGGAGGGTCAAGAGACCCAGTACTTC	CASTGEGQETQYF
NA	14	TRBJ1-2	TRBV11-2	many	TGTGCCAGCAGCTTGTTCCGAGGGGGGTATGGCTACACCTTC	CASSLFRGGYGYTF
NA	14	TRBJ1-1	TRBV5-1	NA	TGCGCCAGCAGCTTCGAGGGGTTGGGCACTGAAGCTTTCTTT	CASSFEGLGTEAFF
TRBD1	14	TRBJ1-1	TRBV20-1	NA	TGCAGTGCTAGACTTGAGGGGGCGACCACTGAAGCTTTCTTT	CSARLEGATTEAFF
NA	13	TRBJ1-1	TRBV6-5	many	TGTGCCAGCAGTTATGCAGGGAACACTGAAGCTTTCTTT	CASSYAGNTEAFF
NA	12	TRBJ2-7	TRBV7-9	NA	TGTGCCAGCAGCCCGGACACCTCCGAGCAGTACTTC	CASSPDTSEQYF
TRBD1	14	TRBJ2-2	TRBV19	few	TGTGCCAGTAGTTCCAGGGGGCGCGACGGGGAGCTGTTTTTT	CASSSRGRDGELFF
TRBD2	16	TRBJ2-7	TRBV6-1	few	TGTGCCAGCAGCCCTGAAAACTTAGCGGGAGGTGTCGAGCAGTACTTC	CASSPENLAGGVEQYF
TRBD2	16	TRBJ2-5	TRBV18	NA	TGTGCCAGCTCACCTCCGAGCGGGGGGCGGAGAGAGACCCAGTACTTC	CASSPPSGGRRETQYF
NA	14	TRBJ1-1	TRBV6-5	NA	TGTGCCAGCAGTTACTCCTCGGGAGAATCAGAAGCTTTCTTT	CASSYSSGESEAFF
NA	15	TRBJ2-5	TRBV28	few	TGTGCCAGCAGTTTAAGACGGGGGCCTCGGGAGACCCAGTACTTC	CASSLRRGPRETQYF
NA	11	TRBJ2-4	TRBV3-1	few	TGTGCCAGCAGCCAAAGAAACATTCAGTACTTC	CASSQRNIQYF
NA	16	TRBJ2-1	TRBV29-1	few	TGCAGCGTGGAAGGACCCCACTGGACCTCCTACAATGAGCAGTTCTTC	CSVEGPHWTSYNEQFF
TRBD1	19	TRBJ2-1	TRBV7-8	NA	TGTGCCAGCAGCTTAGCTAGGACAGGGGTCGGTCTGGAGTACAATGAGCAGTTCTTC	CASSLARTGVGLEYNEQFF
NA	16	TRBJ2-3	TRBV6-2/TRBV6-3	NA	TGTGCCAGCAGTTACTCGTCCGGAGGAATAACAGATACGCAGTATTTT	CASSYSSGGITDTQYF
NA	16	TRBJ1-3	TRBV28	NA	TGTGCCAGCAGTTTATCACAGCAACCCTCTGGAAACACCATATATTTT	CASSLSQQPSGNTIYF
NA	15	TRBJ2-2	TRBV6-5	NA	TGTGCCAGCAGTTACGGGGCGTGGAACACCGGGGAGCTGTTTTTT	CASSYGAWNTGELFF
NA	12	TRBJ2-1	TRBV5-5	many	TGTGCCAGCAGCTTCTCAGGCCGAGAGCAGTTCTTC	CASSFSGREQFF
NA	15	TRBJ1-4	TRBV7-9	NA	TGTGCCAGCAGGGGGCCACGGGGAATTGGAGAAAAACTGTTTTTT	CASRGPRGIGEKLFF
TRBD2	18	TRBJ2-1	TRBV11-1	few	TGTGCCAGCAGCTCACGGACTAGCGGGGGGCGTTCCTACAATGAGCAGTTCTTC	CASSSRTSGGRSYNEQFF
NA	12	TRBJ2-5	TRBV6-2/TRBV6-3	NA	TGTGCCAGCAGCCCCGGAACCGAGACCCAGTACTTC	CASSPGTETQYF
NA	17	TRBJ1-3	TRBV20-1	NA	TGCAGTGCTAGTCCGATTAAATCCCTCATCTCTGGAAACACCATATATTTT	CSASPIKSLISGNTIYF
NA	11	TRBJ2-1	TRBV20-1	many	TGCAGTGCCAGTAGGCGGGTCGAGCAGTTCTTC	CSASRRVEQFF
NA	12	TRBJ2-5	TRBV7-9	many	TGTGCCAGCAGCTATTCCTCGGAGACCCAGTACTTC	CASSYSSETQYF
TRBD2	16	TRBJ2-5	TRBV23-1	NA	TGCGCCAGCTCTCTACCGGCGGGAGGCCCGAGGGAGACCCAGTACTTC	CASSLPAGGPRETQYF
NA	15	TRBJ1-1	TRBV27	NA	TGTGCCAGCAGTCCCCTCGACCTGGCGAACACTGAAGCTTTCTTT	CASSPLDLANTEAFF
TRBD2	16	TRBJ2-1	TRBV27	few	TGTGCCAGCAGTACGCTAGCGGGAGGGCCGTTTAATGAGCAGTTCTTC	CASSTLAGGPFNEQFF
NA	16	TRBJ1-1	TRBV7-2	NA	TGTGCCAGCAGCCCCTCCCCGGGACGGCTATTCACTGAAGCTTTCTTT	CASSPSPGRLFTEAFF
NA	14	TRBJ1-2	TRBV6-5	few	TGTGCCAGCAGTTACTCTCAGGGACGTTATGGCTACACCTTC	CASSYSQGRYGYTF
NA	14	TRBJ2-1	TRBV20-1	many	TGCAGTGCTAGAGGGCGGTACTCCTACAATGAGCAGTTCTTC	CSARGRYSYNEQFF